This TCR beta chain is drawn from a study of cytomegalovirus exposure and HLA in healthy donors. Trimming shortened V by 3 bases and J by 2 bases, and 14 bases separated the two germline ends. CDR1 and CDR2 from the germline V gene are LGHNA and YNFKEQ. The CDR3 extends over 16 amino acids. Vbeta (60) and Jbeta (13) primers were used in the PCR. Assay used: immunoSEQ multiplex PCR; TCRdb lists only in-frame clones, some missing. The sample includes about 150,000 clones, over 80% of them seen just once. A single count supports this clone. The sequenced sample consisted of PBMCs. This receptor was identified in a male donor in good health and CMV-seronegative. The rearrangement joins TRBV4-2 to TRBJ2-1; weak D call: TRBD1 (5 bases). DNA of the CDR3: TGTGCCAGCAGCCATCCCGGGTGGGGCCCCTACAATGAGCAGTTCTTC. Its translation is CASSHPGWGPYNEQFF.